Following are 29 T cell receptor beta chains from one sample sequenced in a study of blood T cell repertoires in COVID-19. Method: immunoSEQ multiplex PCR; TCRdb's copy keeps in-frame clones and lacks some. The sample records some 56,000 clones, more than 75% being singletons. The sample consisted of peripheral blood. All receptors come from a man between 60 and 75 years old with acute or convalescent COVID-19.

The J gene is TRBJ1-3, the V gene TRBV9; 9 bases agree with TRBD1. Germline V CDR1 and CDR2: SGDLS, YYNGEE. The CDR3 has 13 amino acids. V trimming: 5 bases; J trimming: 4 bases; junction bases outside the gene matches: 1. In nucleotides, the CDR3 is TGTGCCAGCAGAGGGACAGGGGGAAACACCATATATTTT. As protein: CASRGTGGNTIYF.

This clone was counted a single time. DNA of the CDR3: TGTGCCAGCAGCTTCCGCAGGGGGGACGGGGAGCTGTTTTTT. It codes for CASSFRRGDGELFF. The rearrangement links TRBV7-2 to TRBJ2-2; a possible D gene is TRBD1 (7 bases). V was trimmed by 3 bases and J by 7 bases, leaving 12 bases between them. Germline V gene lookup returns CDR1 SGHTA and CDR2 FQGNSA. The CDR3 is 14 amino acids. Based on the CDR3 plus reference TRBV7-2 and TRBJ2-2, the full variable domain is GAGVSQSPSNKVTEKGKDVELRCDPISGHTALYWYRQSLGQGLEFLIYFQGNSAPDKSGLPSDRFSAERTGGSVSTLTIQRTQQEDSAVYLCASSFRRGDGELFFGEGSRLTVL.

The chain recombines TRBV18 with TRBJ1-1; the D is unclear. Germline V CDR1 and CDR2: KGHSH, LQKENI. V was pared by 9 bases and J by 1 base, with 12 bases between. CDR3 size: 13 residues. The DNA of the CDR3 is TGTGCCAGTTCTTTTAGCAGGAACACTGAAGCTTTCTTT. As protein: CASSFSRNTEAFF.

In its sample, this clone was seen once. The CDR3 protein is CASSERGQGRETQYF. CDR3 coding DNA: TGTGCCAGCAGTGAACGGGGACAGGGAAGGGAGACCCAGTACTTC. The rearrangement uses TRBV6-1 and TRBJ2-5; 9 nucleotides align to TRBD1. Trimming removed 2 bases from V and 5 bases from J; junction bases left unmatched: 6. CDR3 length: 15 amino acids. Germline CDR1 reads MNHNS; CDR2 reads SASEGT.

This clone was observed a few times. The chain uses TRBV7-3 and TRBJ2-7; D might be TRBD2 (5 bases). This CDR3 is built from 13 residues. Trimming removed 4 bases at V and 6 bases at J, with 13 bases between. Germline V gene lookup returns CDR1 SGHTA and CDR2 FQGTGA. CDR3 nucleotide sequence: TGTGCCAGCAGCTCCGATGGACGGGGCGAGCAGTACTTC. Translating it yields CASSSDGRGEQYF.

The rearrangement uses TRBV4-2 and TRBJ2-7; 13 bases agree with TRBD2. Germline V gene lookup returns CDR1 LGHNA and CDR2 YNFKEQ. J was trimmed by 2 bases and V by 2 bases; bases with no gene match: 6. The CDR3 runs to 17 residues. The DNA for the CDR3 is TGTGCCAGCAGCCAAACCGTAGGACTAGCGGGGGCCTACGAGCAGTACTTC. This encodes CASSQTVGLAGAYEQYF.

A single count supports this clone. The rearrangement links TRBV12-3 or TRBV12-4 to TRBJ2-5, with D possibly TRBD1 on 5 matching bases. Trimming took off 5 bases at V and 4 bases at J, with 11 bases between the two ends. The length of the CDR3 is 13 residues. The CDR3 sequence: CASSPLGVETQYF. The CDR3 DNA follows: TGTGCCAGCAGTCCGTTAGGGGTAGAGACCCAGTACTTC.

The rearrangement uses TRBV12-3 or TRBV12-4 and TRBJ1-2; D gene uncertain. V was pared by 1 base and J by 5 bases, with 8 bases between. The CDR3 length is 13 residues. In nucleotides, the CDR3 is TGTGCCAGCAGTTTAGTACGCGGGTATGGCTACACCTTC. Its translation: CASSLVRGYGYTF.

The chain couples TRBV18 to TRBJ1-1; D is perhaps TRBD1 (6 bases). This CDR3 region has 15 residues. The V gene lost 3 bases and the J gene lost 1 base, with 12 bases spanning the gap. CDR1 and CDR2 (germline): KGHSH, LQKENI. The CDR3 sequence: CASSPTGTSNTEAFF. The DNA of the CDR3 is TGTGCCAGCTCACCTACCGGGACATCGAACACTGAAGCTTTCTTT.

J is TRBJ2-5 and V is TRBV5-1; D is perhaps TRBD1 (6 bases). The V gene lost 0 bases and the J gene lost 4 bases, with 13 bases spanning the gap. Germline V gene lookup returns CDR1 SGHRS and CDR2 YFSETQ. The CDR3 consists of 15 residues. The CDR3 DNA sequence: TGCGCCAGCAGCTTGGTACGAGGGGGATCAGAGACCCAGTACTTC. This translates into CASSLVRGGSETQYF.

The gene calls are TRBV29-1 and TRBJ1-4, with 8 bases lining up with TRBD1. This CDR3 spans 11 amino acids. CDR1 is SQVTM, CDR2 ANQGSEA, per germline. Trimming at V came to 5 bases and at J to 8 bases, leaving 1 base not matched to a gene. The CDR3 nucleotides read TGCAGCGTTTACAGGGGGGAAAAACTGTTTTTT. It encodes CSVYRGEKLFF.

The chain uses TRBV7-2 and TRBJ2-5, with 11 bases fitting TRBD2. Trimming at V came to 1 base and at J to 1 base, leaving 5 bases not matched to a gene. Germline CDR1 and CDR2: SGHTA and FQGNSA. The CDR3 is 17 amino acids. CDR3 amino acids: CASSLVASGGPQETQYF. CDR3 in DNA: TGTGCCAGCAGCTTAGTGGCTAGCGGGGGGCCCCAAGAGACCCAGTACTTC.

The chain is built from TRBV6-5 and TRBJ2-3; the D gene is possibly TRBD1 (5 bases). Germline values: CDR1 MNHEY, CDR2 SVGAGI. Between the trimmed V and J ends, which lost 2 bases and 6 bases, there was a span of 15 bases. This CDR3 is 15 amino acids long. CDR3 sequence: CASSYPQDGRDTQYF. CDR3 in DNA: TGTGCCAGCAGTTACCCACAGGACGGTCGGGATACGCAGTATTTT.

This clone was observed a few times. The chain has TRBV9 and TRBJ2-7; possible D gene TRBD2, 5 bases. This CDR3 is built from 15 residues. Trimming pared 2 bases from V and 1 base from J, leaving 13 bases between. Germline assignment: CDR1 SGDLS and CDR2 YYNGEE. CDR3 coding DNA: TGTGCCAGCAGCGTGGGTGAGGGCTGGTCCTACGAGCAGTACTTC. This encodes CASSVGEGWSYEQYF.

The rearrangement links TRBV27 to TRBJ2-1, with TRBD1 matching 9 bases. This CDR3 has 17 residues. The J segment lost 4 bases and the V segment lost 6 bases, leaving 13 bases of the junction unmatched. Germline CDR1 MNHEY, CDR2 SMNVEV (reference sequence). The CDR3 here is CASSLIPGQGLYNEQFF. In DNA, the CDR3 is TGTGCCAGCAGCCTAATCCCGGGACAGGGTCTTTACAATGAGCAGTTCTTC.

The chain recombines TRBV6-6 with TRBJ1-2; 7 bases are a match to TRBD1. V lost 6 bases and J lost 2; bases outside the gene matches: 6. The germline V gene encodes CDR1 MNHNY and CDR2 SVGAGI (reference sequence). The CDR3 length is 14 residues. CDR3 amino acids: CASRQPGQNYGYTF. For the CDR3, the DNA is TGTGCCAGCAGGCAGCCGGGACAGAACTATGGCTACACCTTC.

The chain carries TRBV5-6 and TRBJ1-2; weak D call: TRBD1 (6 bases). This CDR3 spans 13 amino acids. Germline CDR1 and CDR2: SGHDT and YYEEEE. Trimming removed 4 bases from V and 4 bases from J, with 11 bases in between. The CDR3 loop reads CASSQGRIYGYTF. The CDR3, as DNA: TGTGCCAGCAGCCAGGGGCGCATCTATGGCTACACCTTC.

This chain uses TRBV6-2 or TRBV6-3 with TRBJ2-3, with D possibly TRBD2 on 5 matching bases. Germline assignment: CDR1 MNHEY and CDR2 SVGEGT. The CDR3 totals 15 residues. The V and J ends lost 6 bases and 2 bases respectively, with 15 bases between them. DNA of the CDR3: TGTGCCAGCAGCCACCCGACTACCGACACAGATACGCAGTATTTT. As protein: CASSHPTTDTDTQYF.

The genes are TRBV7-3 and TRBJ2-5, with 8 bases aligning to TRBD1. In germline, CDR1 is SGHTA, CDR2 FQGTGA. The CDR3 has 14 residues. The V and J ends lost 5 bases and 6 bases, in that order; junction bases with no gene match: 8. The CDR3 region is CASSPDRQGKTQYF. In nucleotides, the CDR3 is TGTGCCAGCAGCCCCGACCGACAGGGGAAGACCCAGTACTTC.

The chain carries TRBV10-1 and TRBJ2-1; a possible D gene is TRBD2 (6 bases). Trimming cost V 0 bases and J 10 bases, with 16 bases left between them. CDR1 and CDR2 (germline): WNHNN, SYGVQD (reference sequence). The CDR3 has 15 residues. CDR3 residues: CASSESGPPGEEQFF. Written as DNA, the CDR3 is TGCGCCAGCAGTGAGTCGGGACCACCGGGGGAGGAGCAGTTCTTC.

This chain links TRBV5-4 with TRBJ1-3; weak D call: TRBD1 (6 bases). Per the germline V gene, CDR1 is SGHNT and CDR2 is YYREEE (reference sequence). Trimming stripped 1 base from V and 2 bases from J, with 10 bases between. This CDR3 spans 15 amino acids. The CDR3 spells CASSLWGGPGNTIYF. Here the CDR3 DNA reads TGTGCCAGCAGCTTGTGGGGGGGGCCTGGAAACACCATATATTTT. The full variable domain, rest sourced from reference TRBV5-4 and TRBJ1-3, is ETGVTQSPTHLIKTRGQQVTLRCSSQSGHNTVSWYQQALGQGPQFIFQYYREEENGRGNFPPRFSGLQFPNYSSELNVNALELDDSALYLCASSLWGGPGNTIYFGEGSWLTVV.

This clone came up a few times. V gene TRBV5-4 combines with J gene TRBJ2-2, with TRBD1 identical over 8 bases. Germline CDR1 SGHNT, CDR2 YYREEE (reference sequence). With V trimmed by 4 bases and J by 1 base, 9 bases remained unmatched. The CDR3 length is 17 residues. CDR3 nucleotide sequence: TGTGCCAGCAGCCCGGGGCAGGGGGCGAGGAACACCGGGGAGCTGTTTTTT. The encoded protein is CASSPGQGARNTGELFF.

The chain has TRBV9 and TRBJ2-5; no firm D call. Germline CDR1 SGDLS, CDR2 YYNGEE. The CDR3 loop spans 12 amino acids. The ends were cut back, 4 bases at V and 4 bases at J, with 8 bases in the middle. The CDR3 loop is CASSTLGETQYF. The CDR3, as DNA: TGTGCCAGCAGCACTCTCGGAGAGACCCAGTACTTC.

The V call is TRBV28, the J call TRBJ2-3, with 9 nucleotides matching TRBD2. Germline V gives CDR1 MDHEN, CDR2 SYDVKM. The V and J ends lost 3 bases and 5 bases, in that order; junction bases with no gene match: 15. The CDR3 length is 18 residues. In DNA, the CDR3 is TGTGCCAGCAGTTTCGAATTGATCCTAAGCGGGGGGAAAGATACGCAGTATTTT. Its protein is CASSFELILSGGKDTQYF.

Details on this clone: One end of the junction is discordant with germline, which a read error may explain. The chain couples TRBV5-6 to TRBJ2-7; possibly TRBD1 for D (5 bases). The CDR3 length is 11 residues. In germline, CDR1 is SGHDT, CDR2 YYEEEE. The CDR3 spells CASSLGGLQDF. The CDR3 DNA follows: TGTGCCAGCAGCTTGGGGGGCCTTCAGGACTTC.

V is TRBV6-6 and J is TRBJ1-4; TRBD1 aligns across 9 bases. With 1 base clipped from V and 7 bases from J, the junction kept 4 bases outside the gene matches. The CDR3 extends over 15 amino acids. Germline-derived CDR1 and CDR2 are MNHNY and SVGAGI (reference sequence). CDR3 protein: CASSYYSGQGEKLFF. Written as DNA, the CDR3 is TGTGCCAGCAGTTACTATTCGGGACAGGGTGAAAAACTGTTTTTT.

V gene TRBV15 combines with J gene TRBJ2-2; D call uncertain. Trimming left V 3 bases short and J 4 bases short, with 18 bases between. Germline CDR1 reads LNHNV; CDR2 reads YYDKDF (reference sequence). This CDR3 has 17 residues. Here the CDR3 reads CATSRTLLAEATGELFF. CDR3 DNA sequence: TGTGCCACCAGCAGGACGCTCTTGGCTGAGGCCACCGGGGAGCTGTTTTTT.

The J gene is TRBJ1-1, the V gene TRBV28; D is perhaps TRBD1 (6 bases). Trimming removed 3 bases from V and 5 bases from J, with 19 bases in between. CDR1 is MDHEN and CDR2 is SYDVKM in the germline V gene. CDR3 length equals 16 residues. CDR3 in amino acids: CASSFGSRGARTEAFF. The CDR3 DNA reads as TGTGCCAGCAGTTTCGGGTCGCGGGGGGCACGGACTGAAGCTTTCTTT.

The chain recombines TRBV24-1 with TRBJ2-2; 8 positions match TRBD2. V lost 6 bases and J lost 8; bases outside the gene matches: 10. The CDR3 is 15 residues long. Germline V lookup: CDR1 KGHDR, CDR2 SFDVKD. DNA of the CDR3: TGTGCCACCAGTCCCGGGGGGGCTCGGAGTGGGGAGCTGTTTTTT. Translation gives CATSPGGARSGELFF.